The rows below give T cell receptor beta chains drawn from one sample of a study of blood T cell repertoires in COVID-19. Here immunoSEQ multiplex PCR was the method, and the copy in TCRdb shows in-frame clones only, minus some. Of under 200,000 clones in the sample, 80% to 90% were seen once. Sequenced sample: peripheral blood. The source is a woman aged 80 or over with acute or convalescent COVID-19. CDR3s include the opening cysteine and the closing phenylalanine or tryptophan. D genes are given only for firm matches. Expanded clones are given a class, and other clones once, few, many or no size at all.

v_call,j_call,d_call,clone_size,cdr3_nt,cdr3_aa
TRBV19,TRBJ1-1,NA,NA,TGTGCCAGTAGTATATTGAGGGGGGGTGAAGCTTTCTTT,CASSILRGGEAFF
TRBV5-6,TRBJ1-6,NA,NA,TGTGCCAGCAACCGGGGTGCGAGCTCCTATAATTCACCCCTCCACTTT,CASNRGASSYNSPLHF
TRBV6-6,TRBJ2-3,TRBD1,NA,TGTGCCAGCAACGGACAGGGCGGCCGCACAGATACGCAGTATTTT,CASNGQGGRTDTQYF
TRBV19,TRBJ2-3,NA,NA,TGTGCCAGCAGGGAGACAGGCCTAAGTCCAGATACGCAGTATTTT,CASRETGLSPDTQYF
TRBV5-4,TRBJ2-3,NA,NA,TGTGCCAGCAGCTTGGACCAGCGGAGCACAGATACGCAGTATTTT,CASSLDQRSTDTQYF
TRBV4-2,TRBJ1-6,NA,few,TGTGCCAGCAGCCAAAATGCGGGGTTGGCGATTGAAAATTCACCCCTCCACTTT,CASSQNAGLAIENSPLHF
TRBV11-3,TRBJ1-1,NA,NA,TGTGCCAGCAGCCCAGGCGGAACCCAACGGGGGGAAGCTTTCTTT,CASSPGGTQRGEAFF
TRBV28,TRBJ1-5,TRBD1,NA,TGTGCCAGCAGTTTCTACCGGACAGGCGGACAGCCCCAGCATTTT,CASSFYRTGGQPQHF
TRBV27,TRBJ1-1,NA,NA,TGTGCCAGCAGACCGGGGGTTATCGACACTGAAGCTTTCTTT,CASRPGVIDTEAFF
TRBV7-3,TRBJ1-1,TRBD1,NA,TGTGCCAGCAGCCCCCGAGGGGGCATTAGTGAAGCTTTCTTT,CASSPRGGISEAFF
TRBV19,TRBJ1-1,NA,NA,TGTGCCAGTAGAACAGAACGCAACACTGAAGCTTTCTTT,CASRTERNTEAFF
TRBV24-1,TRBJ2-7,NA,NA,TGTGCCACCAGTCGCGGTCCCTACGAGCAGTACTTC,CATSRGPYEQYF
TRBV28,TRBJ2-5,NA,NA,TGTGCCAGCAGTTTATCAGGGAGGGAGACCCAGTACTTC,CASSLSGRETQYF
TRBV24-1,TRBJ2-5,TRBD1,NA,TGTGCCACCGGGGACAGCGGAAGGGAACAAGAGACCCAGTACTTC,CATGDSGREQETQYF
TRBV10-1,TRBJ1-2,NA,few,TGCGCCAGCAGTGAGAACAGTGGGTATGGCTACACCTTC,CASSENSGYGYTF
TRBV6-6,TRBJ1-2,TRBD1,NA,TGTGCCAGCAGTTACCGGACAGGGGAGGGTAACTATGGCTACACCTTC,CASSYRTGEGNYGYTF